These 14 T cell receptor beta chains originate from one sample sequenced in a study of T cell responses to AZD1222 COVID-19 vaccine. The protocol was immunoSEQ multiplex PCR, while the TCRdb copy is restricted to in-frame clones and leaves out a portion. The sample carries about 150,000 clones, roughly 91% recorded once. The specimen was peripheral blood, collected on day 0 of AZD1222 vaccination. The receptors derive from an adult in good health.

The rearrangement joins TRBV2 to TRBJ2-1; D is undetermined. CDR1 is SNHLY, CDR2 FYNNEI, per germline. Trimming took off 8 bases at V and 5 bases at J, with 7 bases between the two ends. This CDR3 comprises 11 residues. The CDR3 loop is CASPSDNEQFF. In nucleotides, the CDR3 is TGTGCCAGCCCCTCGGACAATGAGCAGTTCTTC.

This clone showed up just once. DNA for the CDR3: TGTGCCAGCAGCTTAGGTCCTAGCAGGACAGATACGCAGTATTTT. Amino acid sequence: CASSLGPSRTDTQYF. The J gene is TRBJ2-3, the V gene TRBV5-4, with D possibly TRBD2 on 5 matching bases. Looked up from germline, CDR1 is SGHNT and CDR2 is YYREEE (reference sequence). Trimming pared 2 bases from V and 3 bases from J, leaving 13 bases between. CDR3 length: 15 residues. Complete variable domain (other parts from reference TRBV5-4 and TRBJ2-3): ETGVTQSPTHLIKTRGQQVTLRCSSQSGHNTVSWYQQALGQGPQFIFQYYREEENGRGNFPPRFSGLQFPNYSSELNVNALELDDSALYLCASSLGPSRTDTQYFGPGTRLTVL.

V and J are TRBV7-8 and TRBJ2-7; D is unclear. V was clipped by 5 bases and J by 5 bases, with 16 bases between them. Germline CDR1 and CDR2: SGHVS and FQNEAQ. CDR3 length equals 14 residues. In DNA, the CDR3 is TGTGCCAGCAGCACCAGGAGTTGGTACGACGAGCAGTACTTC. Translation: CASSTRSWYDEQYF.

J is TRBJ1-1 and V is TRBV7-2; 9 bases are a match to TRBD1. Germline V CDR1 and CDR2: SGHTA, FQGNSA. V lost 4 bases, J lost 5 bases, and 8 bases stayed unmatched. This CDR3 region has 15 residues. The CDR3 protein is CASSSHRGPGTEAFF. DNA of the CDR3: TGTGCCAGCAGCTCCCACAGGGGGCCGGGGACTGAAGCTTTCTTT.

This chain joins TRBV28 and TRBJ1-4; 7 bases match TRBD1. Losses at the gene ends were 7 bases for V and 8 bases for J; bases not matched to a gene: 13. The CDR3 totals 15 residues. CDR1 MDHEN and CDR2 SYDVKM come from the germline V gene. CDR3 nucleotides: TGTGCCAGCACCGCTCGACAGGGAGGTAGCGAAAAACTGTTTTTT. This gives the protein CASTARQGGSEKLFF. The full variable domain, its missing parts supplied by reference TRBV28 and TRBJ1-4, is DVKVTQSSRYLVKRTGEKVFLECVQDMDHENMFWYRQDPGLGLRLIYFSYDVKMKEKGDIPEGYSVSREKKERFSLILESASTNQTSMYLCASTARQGGSEKLFFGSGTQLSVL.

This clone was seen just once. V gene TRBV5-4 combines with J gene TRBJ2-5, with 11 bases lining up with TRBD2. J was trimmed by 5 bases and V by 5 bases; bases with no gene match: 11. The germline CDR1 and CDR2 sequences are SGHNT and YYREEE (reference sequence). CDR3 length: 16 residues. As DNA, the CDR3 is TGTGCCAGCAGACGAAACCTAGCGGGGGGTAAGGAGACCCAGTACTTC. It codes for CASRRNLAGGKETQYF.

This chain connects TRBV19 to TRBJ1-3; a weak D match, TRBD1 (6 bases). Germline V gene sequence: CDR1 LNHDA, CDR2 SQIVND (reference sequence). Trimming stripped 5 bases from V and 2 bases from J, with 10 bases between. This CDR3 region has 14 residues. In DNA, the CDR3 is TGTGCCAGTAGTTCTGGGGGCCCTGGAAACACCATATATTTT. As protein: CASSSGGPGNTIYF.

The rearrangement uses TRBV5-6 and TRBJ2-3; 7 bases agree with TRBD1. Germline loops: CDR1 SGHDT, CDR2 YYEEEE. The V and J ends lost 2 bases and 13 bases, in that order; junction bases with no gene match: 19. The CDR3 contains 16 residues. Written as DNA, the CDR3 is TGTGCCAGCAGCTTAAACACAGGGGACGCCCTAAAGAGAGAGTATTTT. This encodes CASSLNTGDALKREYF.

The rearrangement uses TRBV6-2 or TRBV6-3 and TRBJ1-2; D is possibly TRBD1 (5 bases). Trimming pared 4 bases from V and 2 bases from J, leaving 5 bases between. Germline V CDR1 and CDR2: MNHEY, SVGEGT. This CDR3 comprises 12 residues. The CDR3 DNA reads TGTGCCAGCAGTTGGGACAACTATGGCTACACCTTC. Encoded protein: CASSWDNYGYTF.

V is TRBV4-2 and J is TRBJ1-1; a weak D match, TRBD1 (5 bases). Germline V lookup: CDR1 LGHNA, CDR2 YNFKEQ. The CDR3 covers 16 residues. V was shortened by 0 bases and J by 6 bases, with 17 bases between the two germline ends. CDR3 residues: CASSQDWQGALAEAFF. Here the CDR3 DNA reads TGTGCCAGCAGCCAAGATTGGCAGGGCGCGCTGGCTGAAGCTTTCTTT.

The chain couples TRBV6-5 to TRBJ2-7, with 9 bases that match TRBD1. Germline V lookup: CDR1 MNHEY, CDR2 SVGAGI. The CDR3 sequence is 14 residues long. V gave up 6 bases and J gave up 3 bases; unmatched junction bases: 6. CDR3 sequence reads: CASRITTGGYEQYF. CDR3 nucleotide sequence: TGTGCCAGCAGGATAACGACAGGGGGCTACGAGCAGTACTTC.

The rearrangement links TRBV15 to TRBJ1-1, with TRBD1 as a possible D gene (5 bases). Trimming took 1 base from V and 0 from J, leaving 9 bases between them. The V gene's germline CDR1 is LNHNV and CDR2 YYDKDF (reference sequence). The CDR3 runs 15 residues. The CDR3 DNA sequence: TGTGCCACCAGCAGAGTGGGGGGAATGAACACTGAAGCTTTCTTT. This codes for CATSRVGGMNTEAFF.

The chain uses TRBV4-2 and TRBJ1-2; no clear D. Germline loops: CDR1 LGHNA, CDR2 YNFKEQ. The CDR3 sequence is 14 residues long. The V end lost 0 bases, the J end lost 2 bases, and 7 bases lay between the germline ends. The CDR3 DNA follows: TGTGCCAGCAGCCAAGATTACCTAAACTATGGCTACACCTTC. Translated: CASSQDYLNYGYTF.

J is TRBJ1-3 and V is TRBV30; D is undetermined. CDR3 size: 17 residues. V gave up 0 bases and J gave up 0 bases, with 15 bases separating them. Germline CDR1 is GTSNPN and CDR2 is SVGIG (reference sequence). CDR3 in DNA: TGTGCCTGGAGTGTATTTATCCGGCGGGACTCTGGAAACACCATATATTTT. Amino acid sequence: CAWSVFIRRDSGNTIYF.